This T cell receptor (beta chain) was profiled in a study of cytomegalovirus exposure and HLA in healthy donors. Study details: Early released data comprised some 85 million unique TCRs from HLA-typed donors.

General study points: An analysis was carried out later, and it reportedly showed fewer N-insertions in an Asian-associated ancestry cluster than the roughly 700-donor mean. Later genetic work tied a missense DCLRE1C variant to beta-chain V and J trimming.

The germline V gene encodes CDR1 LNHDA and CDR2 SQIVND (reference sequence). The CDR3 contains 13 residues. V gave up 5 bases and J gave up 5 bases, with 12 bases separating them. Though probably carrying unrecorded immune exposures, donors were nominally healthy at sampling. The PCR ran on 60 Vbeta and 13 Jbeta primers. Method: immunoSEQ multiplex PCR; TCRdb's copy keeps in-frame clones and lacks some. The table has around 150,000 clones, roughly four fifths seen once; the top ten hold over 8.5%. A remark on this clone: Its matching antigen is unknown.

V gene TRBV19 combines with J gene TRBJ1-1; the D is unclear. Sequenced material: PBMCs. The sequence was collected from a man aged 50-60 years in good health and CMV-seropositive. The chain's CDR3 is CASSERQETEAFF. CDR3 in DNA: TGTGCCAGTAGTGAACGCCAGGAAACTGAAGCTTTCTTT.